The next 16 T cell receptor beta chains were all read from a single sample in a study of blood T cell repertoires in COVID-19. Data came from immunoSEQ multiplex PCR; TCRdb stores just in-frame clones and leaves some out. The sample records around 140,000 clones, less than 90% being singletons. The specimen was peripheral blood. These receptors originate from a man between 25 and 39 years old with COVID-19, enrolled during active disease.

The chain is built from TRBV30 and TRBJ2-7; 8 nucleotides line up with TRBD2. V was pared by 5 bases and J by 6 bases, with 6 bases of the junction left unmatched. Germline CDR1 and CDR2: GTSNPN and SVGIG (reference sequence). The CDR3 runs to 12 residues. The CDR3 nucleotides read TGTGCCTGGGAGGCGGGAGGCTTCGAGCAGTACTTC. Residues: CAWEAGGFEQYF.

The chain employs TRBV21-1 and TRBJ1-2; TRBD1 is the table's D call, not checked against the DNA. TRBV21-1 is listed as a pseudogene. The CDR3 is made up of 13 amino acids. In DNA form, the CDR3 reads TGTGCCAGCAGCAACCACAGTAACTATGGCTACACCTTC. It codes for CASSNHSNYGYTF.

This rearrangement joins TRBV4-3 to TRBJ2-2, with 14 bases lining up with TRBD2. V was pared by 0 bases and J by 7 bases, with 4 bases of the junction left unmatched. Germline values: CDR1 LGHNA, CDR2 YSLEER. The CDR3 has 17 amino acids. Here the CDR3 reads CASSQEGLAGVGGELFF. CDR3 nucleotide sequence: TGCGCCAGCAGCCAAGAGGGACTAGCGGGAGTCGGCGGGGAGCTGTTTTTT.

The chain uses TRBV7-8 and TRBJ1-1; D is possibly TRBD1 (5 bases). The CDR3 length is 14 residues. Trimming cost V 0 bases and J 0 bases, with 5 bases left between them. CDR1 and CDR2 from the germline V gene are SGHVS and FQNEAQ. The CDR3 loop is CASSLARVNTEAFF. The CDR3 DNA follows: TGTGCCAGCAGCTTAGCCAGGGTGAACACTGAAGCTTTCTTT.

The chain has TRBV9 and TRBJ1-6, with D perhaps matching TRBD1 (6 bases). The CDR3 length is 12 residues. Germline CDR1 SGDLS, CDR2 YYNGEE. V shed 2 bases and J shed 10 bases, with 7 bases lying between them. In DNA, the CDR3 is TGTGCCAGCAGCGTGGGGGCCTCACCCCTCCACTTT. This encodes CASSVGASPLHF.

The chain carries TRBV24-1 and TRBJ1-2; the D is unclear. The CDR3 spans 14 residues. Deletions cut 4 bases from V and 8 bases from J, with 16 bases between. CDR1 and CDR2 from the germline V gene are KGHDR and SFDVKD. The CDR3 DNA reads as TGTGCCACCAGTGACACTGGAAGGCTCGGGGGCTACACCTTC. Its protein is CATSDTGRLGGYTF.

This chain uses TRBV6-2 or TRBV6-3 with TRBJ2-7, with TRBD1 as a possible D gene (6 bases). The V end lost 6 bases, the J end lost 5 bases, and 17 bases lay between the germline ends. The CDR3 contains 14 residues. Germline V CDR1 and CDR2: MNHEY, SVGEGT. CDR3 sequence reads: CASSQTGYGHEQYF. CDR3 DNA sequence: TGTGCCAGCAGCCAGACAGGTTATGGGCACGAGCAGTACTTC.

The CDR3 spells CASSSAGAVQETQYF. CDR3 bases: TGTGCCAGCAGTTCCGCGGGGGCCGTACAAGAGACCCAGTACTTC. This chain uses TRBV5-4 with TRBJ2-5; D is possibly TRBD2 (7 bases). The CDR3 is made up of 15 amino acids. V was cut by 5 bases and J by 2 bases, with 16 bases left in between. From germline, CDR1 is SGHNT and CDR2 YYREEE (reference sequence).

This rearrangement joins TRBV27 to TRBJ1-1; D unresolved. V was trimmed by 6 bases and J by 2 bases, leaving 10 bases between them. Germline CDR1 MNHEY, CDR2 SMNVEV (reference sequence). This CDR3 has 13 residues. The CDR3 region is CASRPLVNTEAFF. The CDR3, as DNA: TGTGCCAGCAGACCTCTAGTTAACACTGAAGCTTTCTTT.

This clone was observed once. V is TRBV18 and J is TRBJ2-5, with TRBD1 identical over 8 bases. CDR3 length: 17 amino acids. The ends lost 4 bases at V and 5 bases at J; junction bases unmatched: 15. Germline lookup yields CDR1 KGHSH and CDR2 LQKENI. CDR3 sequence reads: CASSRYGQGGDEETQYF. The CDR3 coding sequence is TGTGCCAGCTCACGATACGGACAGGGTGGGGATGAGGAGACCCAGTACTTC. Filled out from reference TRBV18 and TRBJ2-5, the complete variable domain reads NAGVMQNPRHLVRRRGQEARLRCSPMKGHSHVYWYRQLPEEGLKFMVYLQKENIIDESGMPKERFSAEFPKEGPSILRIQQVVRGDSAAYFCASSRYGQGGDEETQYFGPGTRLLVL.

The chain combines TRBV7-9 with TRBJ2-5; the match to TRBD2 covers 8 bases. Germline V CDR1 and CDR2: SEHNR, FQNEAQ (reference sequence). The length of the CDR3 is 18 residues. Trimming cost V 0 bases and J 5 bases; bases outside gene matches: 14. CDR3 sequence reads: CASSLALAAPRGRETQYF. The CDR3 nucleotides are TGTGCCAGCAGCTTAGCACTAGCGGCTCCCCGGGGTCGGGAGACCCAGTACTTC.

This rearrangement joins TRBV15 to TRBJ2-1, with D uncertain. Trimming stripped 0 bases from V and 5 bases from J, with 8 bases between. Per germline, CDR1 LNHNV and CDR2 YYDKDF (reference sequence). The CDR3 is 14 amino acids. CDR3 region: CATSRDGVNNEQFF. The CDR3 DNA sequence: TGTGCCACCAGCAGAGATGGAGTGAACAATGAGCAGTTCTTC.

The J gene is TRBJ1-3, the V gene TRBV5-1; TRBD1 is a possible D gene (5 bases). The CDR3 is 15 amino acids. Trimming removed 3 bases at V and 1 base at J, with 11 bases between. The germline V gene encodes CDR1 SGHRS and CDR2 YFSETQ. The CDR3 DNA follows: TGCGCCAGCAGCTGGGACTACAGATCTGGAAACACCATATATTTT. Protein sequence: CASSWDYRSGNTIYF. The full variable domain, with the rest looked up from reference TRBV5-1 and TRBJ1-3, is KAGVTQTPRYLIKTRGQQVTLSCSPISGHRSVSWYQQTPGQGLQFLFEYFSETQRNKGNFPGRFSGRQFSNSRSEMNVSTLELGDSALYLCASSWDYRSGNTIYFGEGSWLTVV.

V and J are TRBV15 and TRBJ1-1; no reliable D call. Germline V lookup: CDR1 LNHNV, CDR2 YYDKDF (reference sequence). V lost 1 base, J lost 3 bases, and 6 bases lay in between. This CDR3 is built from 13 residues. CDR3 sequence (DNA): TGTGCCACCAGCAGAGGGGGAGACACTGAAGCTTTCTTT. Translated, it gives CATSRGGDTEAFF.

CDR3 DNA: TGCGCCAGCAGTGAGGTTCGAGCGGGAGACGAGCAGTACTTC. This codes for CASSEVRAGDEQYF. V gene TRBV10-2 combines with J gene TRBJ2-7; 8 positions agree with TRBD2. Trimming removed 2 bases from V and 5 bases from J; junction bases left unmatched: 5. The CDR3 totals 14 residues. Germline V gene data show CDR1 as WSHSY and CDR2 as SAAADI.

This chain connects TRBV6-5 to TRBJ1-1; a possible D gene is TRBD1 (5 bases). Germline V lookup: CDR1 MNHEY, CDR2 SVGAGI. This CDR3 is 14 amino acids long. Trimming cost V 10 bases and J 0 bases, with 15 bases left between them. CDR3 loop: CATSWGGMNTEAFF. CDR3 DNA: TGTGCCACCTCCTGGGGCGGCATGAACACTGAAGCTTTCTTT.